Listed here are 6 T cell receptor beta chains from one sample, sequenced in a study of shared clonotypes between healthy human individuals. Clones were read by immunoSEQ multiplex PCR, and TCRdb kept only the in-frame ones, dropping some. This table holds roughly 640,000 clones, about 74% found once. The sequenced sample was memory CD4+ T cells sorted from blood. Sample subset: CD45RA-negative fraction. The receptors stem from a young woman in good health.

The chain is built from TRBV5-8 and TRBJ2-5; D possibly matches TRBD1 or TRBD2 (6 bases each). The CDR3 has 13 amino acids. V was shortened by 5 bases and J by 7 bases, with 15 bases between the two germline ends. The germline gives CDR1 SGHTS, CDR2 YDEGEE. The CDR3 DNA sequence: TGTGCCAGCAGACGGGGGCAACCGGGGACCCAGTACTTC. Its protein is CASRRGQPGTQYF.

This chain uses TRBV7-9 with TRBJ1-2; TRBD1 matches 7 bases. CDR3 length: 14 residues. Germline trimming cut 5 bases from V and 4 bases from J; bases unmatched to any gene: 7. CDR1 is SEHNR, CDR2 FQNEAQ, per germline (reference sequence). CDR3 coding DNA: TGTGCCAGCAGCACTCAGCGGGACAGCTATGGCTACACCTTC. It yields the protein CASSTQRDSYGYTF.

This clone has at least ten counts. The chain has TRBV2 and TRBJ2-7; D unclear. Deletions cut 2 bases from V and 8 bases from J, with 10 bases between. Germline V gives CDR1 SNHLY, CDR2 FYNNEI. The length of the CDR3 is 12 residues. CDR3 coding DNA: TGTGCCAGCAGTGAAAGGGTTGGGAAGCAGTACTTC. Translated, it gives CASSERVGKQYF. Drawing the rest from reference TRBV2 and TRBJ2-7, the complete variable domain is EPEVTQTPSHQVTQMGQEVILRCVPISNHLYFYWYRQILGQKVEFLVSFYNNEISEKSEIFDDQFSVERPDGSNFTLKIRSTKLEDSAMYFCASSERVGKQYFGPGTRLTVT.

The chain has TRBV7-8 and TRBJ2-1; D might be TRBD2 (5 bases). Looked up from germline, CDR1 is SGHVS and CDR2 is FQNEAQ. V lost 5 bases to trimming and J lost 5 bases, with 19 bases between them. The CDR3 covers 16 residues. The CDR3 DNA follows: TGTGCCAGCAGCCGGGATAGGTGGCAAAGTAACAATGAGCAGTTCTTC. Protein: CASSRDRWQSNNEQFF.

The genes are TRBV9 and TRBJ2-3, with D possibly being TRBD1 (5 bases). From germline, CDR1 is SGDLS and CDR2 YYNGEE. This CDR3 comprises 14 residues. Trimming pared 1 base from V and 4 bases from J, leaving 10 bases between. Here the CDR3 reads CASSVYGAPDTQYF. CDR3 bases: TGTGCCAGCAGCGTATATGGGGCCCCAGATACGCAGTATTTT.

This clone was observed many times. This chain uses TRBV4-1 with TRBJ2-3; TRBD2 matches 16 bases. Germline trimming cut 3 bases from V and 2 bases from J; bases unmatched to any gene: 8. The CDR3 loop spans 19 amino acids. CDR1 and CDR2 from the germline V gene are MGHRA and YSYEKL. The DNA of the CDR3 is TGCGCCAGCAGCCACTCGGGACTAGCGGGAGGGCAGATCACAGATACGCAGTATTTT. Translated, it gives CASSHSGLAGGQITDTQYF.